This note documents a single T cell receptor beta chain sequence. Its specificity is unknown. These data originate in a study of T cells after yellow fever vaccination. The study's findings and limits: Subsequent booster samples again held most clones from primary vaccination (just under 98% CD4, roughly 90% CD8).

TCRdb re-derived calls from the 5' RACE reads in MiXCR, one entry per CDR3 protein. The sample includes about 630,000 distinct CDR3 sequences, approximately 13% of them seen just once. The CDR3 totals 15 residues. The germline V and J ends were trimmed by 3 bases and 4 bases, with 13 bases remaining between them. Per germline, CDR1 LGHNA and CDR2 YSLEER. The source is a young man who received the YFV17D yellow fever vaccine. This sequence joins TRBV4-3 and TRBJ1-5; a weak D match, TRBD1 (5 bases). Here the sequenced sample was PBMCs, taken on the day of the yellow fever booster vaccination. The CDR3 DNA is TGCGCCAGCAGCCAGCTCCGGGACGGTAATCAGCCCCAGCATTTT. Its translation is CASSQLRDGNQPQHF.